This T cell receptor (beta chain) appears in the sequencing data of a study of OX40 agonist ivuxolimab in advanced cancers. The V and J ends lost 6 bases and 7 bases respectively, with 16 bases between them. In germline, CDR1 is WSHSY, CDR2 SAAADI. The CDR3 is 14 amino acids. Enrollment shut out patients with autoimmune disease history or systemic immunosuppression. Using immunoSEQ multiplex PCR, the repertoire was profiled, and TCRdb retains in-frame clones only, with some absent. The sample yields 75,000 to 95,000 clones, approximately 86% seen once. The source of this sequence is an adult with an advanced solid tumor such as melanoma, head and neck, liver or kidney cancer. The source was CD4+ or CD8+ T cells sorted from blood, collected in a trial of the OX40 agonist ivuxolimab. The rearrangement joins TRBV10-2 to TRBJ1-5; D is unclear. CDR3 nucleotide sequence: TGCGCCAGCAGCCTCGACGGAGGAGGACAGCCCCAGCATTTT. Translation: CASSLDGGGQPQHF.